The 10 T cell receptor beta chains in this list originate from one sample, sequenced in a study of shared clonotypes between healthy human individuals. TCRdb's table, derived via immunoSEQ multiplex PCR, lists solely in-frame clones and lacks some. This table has fewer than 3 million clones, approximately 90% appearing once. The sample consisted of naive CD4+ T cells from PBMCs. Sample subset: CD45RA+ positively selected. The receptors come from a man between 18 and 35 years old in good health. Some clones in this sample may be carry-over from other donors' samples.

Here the CDR3 DNA reads TGTGCCAGCAGCCGACAGGTAAACAATGAGCAGTTCTTC. Its translation: CASSRQVNNEQFF. The chain recombines TRBV14 with TRBJ2-1, with TRBD1 as a possible D gene (6 bases). V lost 4 bases and J 5 bases, leaving 9 bases between the germline ends. Germline lookup yields CDR1 SGHDN and CDR2 FVKESK. The CDR3 consists of 13 residues.

For this clone: Other DNA sequences of this sample code for an identical CDR3. The chain links TRBV6-5 to TRBJ2-2; D remains unclear. The germline V gene encodes CDR1 MNHEY and CDR2 SVGAGI. This CDR3 has 12 residues. Trimming cost V 2 bases and J 6 bases, with 4 bases left between them. CDR3: CASSYSPGELFF. The CDR3 DNA reads as TGTGCCAGCAGTTACAGTCCCGGGGAGCTGTTTTTT.

Turning to this clone: The sample has other DNA sequences that encode this CDR3 too. The CDR3 DNA is TGCAGCGTTGAGTTGGGCGGGGAGACCCAGTACTTC. Residues: CSVELGGETQYF. The chain is built from TRBV29-1 and TRBJ2-5, with TRBD2 as a possible D gene (5 bases). Deletions cut 3 bases from V and 5 bases from J, with 10 bases between. The germline CDR1 and CDR2 sequences are SQVTM and ANQGSEA. CDR3 size: 12 residues.

The rearrangement links TRBV7-8 to TRBJ1-3; weak D call: TRBD1 (6 bases). CDR1 is SGHVS and CDR2 is FQNEAQ in the germline V gene. V lost 1 base and J lost 1, with 14 bases in between. CDR3 size: 17 residues. This CDR3 reads CASSLVWDTGSGNTIYF. For the CDR3, the DNA is TGTGCCAGCAGCTTAGTTTGGGACACAGGGTCTGGAAACACCATATATTTT.

The chain employs TRBV28 and TRBJ2-7, with D unclear. V was trimmed by 5 bases and J by 1 base, leaving 12 bases between them. Germline V gene lookup returns CDR1 MDHEN and CDR2 SYDVKM. This CDR3 region has 14 residues. The CDR3: CASSPPYGSYEQYF. The CDR3 nucleotides read TGTGCCAGCAGTCCCCCATACGGTTCCTACGAGCAGTACTTC.

The V call is TRBV9, the J call TRBJ1-1; 7 nucleotides match TRBD1. The CDR3 is 14 amino acids. Germline CDR1 reads SGDLS; CDR2 reads YYNGEE. With V trimmed by 3 bases and J by 0 bases, 2 bases remained unmatched. CDR3 in DNA: TGTGCCAGCAGCGCGGGACAGATGAACACTGAAGCTTTCTTT. Translation: CASSAGQMNTEAFF.

The V call is TRBV6-5, the J call TRBJ1-5, with D hard to call. V was clipped by 0 bases and J by 6 bases, with 9 bases between them. The V gene's germline CDR1 is MNHEY and CDR2 SVGAGI. The CDR3 spans 14 residues. The CDR3 loop is CASSYSLVGQPQHF. The CDR3 DNA reads as TGTGCCAGCAGTTACTCGCTGGTGGGTCAGCCCCAGCATTTT.

J is TRBJ2-1 and V is TRBV28; D remains unclear. The V gene's germline CDR1 is MDHEN and CDR2 SYDVKM. The V end was cut by 3 bases, the J end by 8 bases, with 8 bases between. The CDR3 is 12 residues long. CDR3 residues: CASSFPGDEQFF. CDR3 coding DNA: TGTGCCAGCAGTTTTCCGGGCGATGAGCAGTTCTTC.

This clone has only a few counts. The CDR3 nucleotides are TGTGCCAGCAGCCTAAACAGGGGGCGAGGAAACACCATATATTTT. This translates into CASSLNRGRGNTIYF. V gene TRBV7-9 combines with J gene TRBJ1-3; 9 nucleotides agree with TRBD1. The germline CDR1 and CDR2 sequences are SEHNR and FQNEAQ (reference sequence). Losses at the gene ends were 5 bases for V and 4 bases for J; bases not matched to a gene: 6. CDR3 size: 15 residues.

The CDR3 region is CATSRGRSADEQFF. Here the CDR3 DNA reads TGTGCCACCAGCAGAGGTCGTAGCGCAGATGAGCAGTTCTTC. V gene TRBV15 combines with J gene TRBJ2-1, with D perhaps matching TRBD2 (5 bases). The CDR3 length is 14 residues. Germline-derived CDR1 and CDR2 are LNHNV and YYDKDF (reference sequence). V was trimmed by 1 base and J by 8 bases, leaving 12 bases between them.